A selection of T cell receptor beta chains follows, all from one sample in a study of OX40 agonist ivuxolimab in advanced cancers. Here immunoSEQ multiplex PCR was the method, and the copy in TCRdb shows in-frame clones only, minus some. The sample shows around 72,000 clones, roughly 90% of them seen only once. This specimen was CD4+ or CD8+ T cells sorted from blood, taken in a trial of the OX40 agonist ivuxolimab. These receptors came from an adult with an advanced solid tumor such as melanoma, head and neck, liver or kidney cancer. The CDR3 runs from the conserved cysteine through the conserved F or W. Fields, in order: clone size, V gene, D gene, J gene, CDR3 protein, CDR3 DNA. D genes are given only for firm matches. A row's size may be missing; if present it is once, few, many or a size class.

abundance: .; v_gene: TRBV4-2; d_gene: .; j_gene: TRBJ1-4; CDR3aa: CASSQVAAPWGNEKLFF; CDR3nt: TGTGCCAGCAGCCAAGTAGCGGCCCCTTGGGGTAATGAAAAACTGTTTTTT
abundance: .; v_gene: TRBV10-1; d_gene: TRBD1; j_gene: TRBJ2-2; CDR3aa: CASRPGQGSGELFF; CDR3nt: TGCGCCAGCAGACCGGGACAGGGGAGCGGGGAGCTGTTTTTT
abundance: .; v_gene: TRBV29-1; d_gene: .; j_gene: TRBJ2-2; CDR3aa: CSVGTLNTGELFF; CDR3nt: TGCAGCGTCGGGACTTTGAACACCGGGGAGCTGTTTTTT
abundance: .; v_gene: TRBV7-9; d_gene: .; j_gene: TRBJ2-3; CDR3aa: CASSAAGIGYF; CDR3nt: TGTGCCAGCAGCGCCGCAGGGATAGGGTATTTT
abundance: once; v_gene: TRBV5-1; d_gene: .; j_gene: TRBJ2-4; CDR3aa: CASSFIGDIQYF; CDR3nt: TGCGCCAGCAGCTTCATAGGGGACATTCAGTACTTC
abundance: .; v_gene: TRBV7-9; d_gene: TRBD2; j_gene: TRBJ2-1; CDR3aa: CASSFSLAGGNEQFF; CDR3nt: TGTGCCAGCAGCTTTTCACTAGCGGGGGGTAATGAGCAGTTCTTC
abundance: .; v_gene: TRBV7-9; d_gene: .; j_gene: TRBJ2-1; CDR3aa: CASNLWGSDEQFF; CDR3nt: TGTGCCAGCAACTTATGGGGGTCTGATGAGCAGTTCTTC
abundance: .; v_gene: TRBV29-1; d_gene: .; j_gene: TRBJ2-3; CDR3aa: CSVEEDTQYF; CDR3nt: TGCAGCGTTGAGGAGGATACGCAGTATTTT
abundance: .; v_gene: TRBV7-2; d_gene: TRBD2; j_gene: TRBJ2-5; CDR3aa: CASSFNGGIGETQYF; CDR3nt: TGTGCCAGCAGCTTTAACGGGGGGATAGGGGAGACCCAGTACTTC
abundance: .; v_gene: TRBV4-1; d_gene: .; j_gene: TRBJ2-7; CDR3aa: CASRFDSYSYEQYF; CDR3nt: TGCGCCAGCAGATTTGACAGCTACTCCTACGAGCAGTACTTC
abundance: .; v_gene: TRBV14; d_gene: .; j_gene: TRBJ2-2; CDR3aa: CASSPGGQGNTGELFF; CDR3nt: TGTGCCAGCAGCCCAGGGGGGCAGGGGAACACCGGGGAGCTGTTTTTT
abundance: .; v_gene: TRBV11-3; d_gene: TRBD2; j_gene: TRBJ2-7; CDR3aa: CASSSGTSARGEQYF; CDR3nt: TGTGCCAGCAGCTCAGGGACTAGCGCTCGCGGCGAGCAGTACTTC
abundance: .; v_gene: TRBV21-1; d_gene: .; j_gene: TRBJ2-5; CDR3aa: CASSNYPTGTGGWLRYF; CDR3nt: TGTGCCAGCAGCAACTATCCGACCGGGACAGGGGGGTGGTTGCGGTACTTC
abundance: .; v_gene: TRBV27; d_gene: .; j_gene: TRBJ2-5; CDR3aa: CASGRKETQYF; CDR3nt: TGTGCCAGCGGACGGAAGGAGACCCAGTACTTC
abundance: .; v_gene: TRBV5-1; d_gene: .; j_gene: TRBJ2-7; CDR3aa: CASSYGGSPSLYEQYF; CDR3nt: TGCGCCAGCAGCTATGGTGGTAGCCCAAGTCTCTACGAGCAGTACTTC
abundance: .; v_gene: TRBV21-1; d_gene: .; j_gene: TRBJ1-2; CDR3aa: CASDVRAPLGYTF; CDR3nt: TGTGCCAGCGATGTCAGGGCCCCCTTAGGCTACACCTTC
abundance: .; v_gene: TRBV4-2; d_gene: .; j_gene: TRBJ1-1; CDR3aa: CASSQGTEAFF; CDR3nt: TGTGCCAGCAGCCAAGGCACTGAAGCTTTCTTT
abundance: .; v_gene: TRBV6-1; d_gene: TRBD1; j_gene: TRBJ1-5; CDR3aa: CASSAQNTGTGLNQPQHF; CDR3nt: TGTGCCAGCAGTGCCCAGAATACCGGGACAGGGTTAAATCAGCCCCAGCATTTT
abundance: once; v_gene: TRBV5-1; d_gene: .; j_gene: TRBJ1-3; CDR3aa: CASSLVGDGNTIYF; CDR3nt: TGCGCCAGCAGCTTGGTTGGCGATGGAAACACCATATATTTT
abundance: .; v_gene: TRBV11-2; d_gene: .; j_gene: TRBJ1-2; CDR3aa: CASSRSAGEPLSGYTF; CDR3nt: TGTGCCAGCAGCCGTTCTGCAGGGGAGCCACTTAGCGGCTACACCTTC
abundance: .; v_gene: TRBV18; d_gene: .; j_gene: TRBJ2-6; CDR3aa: CASSSTGGNFGANVLTF; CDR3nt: TGTGCCAGCTCATCCACGGGGGGCAATTTTGGGGCCAACGTCCTGACTTTC
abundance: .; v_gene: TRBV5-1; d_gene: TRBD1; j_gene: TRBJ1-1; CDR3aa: CASSLGTGKTEAFF; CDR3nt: TGCGCCAGCAGCTTGGGGACAGGGAAAACTGAAGCTTTCTTT
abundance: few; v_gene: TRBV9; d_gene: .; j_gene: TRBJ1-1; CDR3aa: CASSVGTAWGTEAFF; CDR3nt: TGTGCCAGCAGCGTAGGTACGGCGTGGGGCACTGAAGCTTTCTTT
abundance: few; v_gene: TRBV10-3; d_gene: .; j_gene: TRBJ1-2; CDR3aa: CAISDYGYTF; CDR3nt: TGTGCCATCAGTGACTATGGCTACACCTTC
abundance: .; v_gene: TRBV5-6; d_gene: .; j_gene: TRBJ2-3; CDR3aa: CASSREADTQYF; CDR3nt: TGTGCCAGCAGCAGGGAAGCAGATACGCAGTATTTT
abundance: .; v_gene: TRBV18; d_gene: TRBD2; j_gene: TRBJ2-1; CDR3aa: CASSPPGLAGDEQFF; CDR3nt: TGTGCCAGCTCACCGCCGGGACTAGCGGGAGATGAGCAGTTCTTC
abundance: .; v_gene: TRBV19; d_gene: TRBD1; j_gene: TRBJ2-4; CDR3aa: CASSTGTGQNIQYF; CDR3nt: TGTGCCAGTAGTACTGGGACAGGGCAAAACATTCAGTACTTC
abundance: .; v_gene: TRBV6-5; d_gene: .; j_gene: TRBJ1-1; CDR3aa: CASIKKGNTEAFF; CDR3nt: TGTGCCAGCATAAAAAAGGGGAACACTGAAGCTTTCTTT
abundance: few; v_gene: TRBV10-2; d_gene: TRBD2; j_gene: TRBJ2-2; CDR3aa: CASSVAGGRVVAGELFF; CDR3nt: TGCGCCAGCAGCGTAGCGGGAGGGCGCGTTGTTGCCGGGGAGCTGTTTTTT
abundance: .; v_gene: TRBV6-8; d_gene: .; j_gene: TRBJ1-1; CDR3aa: CASSYGGSATEAFF; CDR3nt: TGTGCCAGCAGTTACGGTGGCAGCGCCACTGAAGCTTTCTTT
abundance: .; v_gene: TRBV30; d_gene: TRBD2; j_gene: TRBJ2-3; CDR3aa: CAWSAGGDTQYF; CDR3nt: TGTGCCTGGAGTGCGGGGGGGGATACGCAGTATTTT
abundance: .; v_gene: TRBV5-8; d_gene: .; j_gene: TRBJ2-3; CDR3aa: CASLSSTGGPLTDTQYF; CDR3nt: TGTGCCAGCTTATCGTCCACGGGCGGGCCGCTCACAGATACGCAGTATTTT
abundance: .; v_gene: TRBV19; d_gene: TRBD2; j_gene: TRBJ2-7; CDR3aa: CASTRTSGINYEQYF; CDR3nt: TGTGCCAGTACCCGGACTAGCGGGATTAATTACGAGCAGTACTTC
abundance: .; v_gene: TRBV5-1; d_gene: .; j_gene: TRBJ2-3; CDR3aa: CASSSRPLTSLDTGTQYF; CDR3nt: TGCGCCAGCAGCTCCCGCCCCCTCACTAGCCTGGACACAGGTACGCAGTATTTT
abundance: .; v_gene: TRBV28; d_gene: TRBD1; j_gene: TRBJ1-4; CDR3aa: CASSPNGRTGSEKLFF; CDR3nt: TGTGCCAGCAGTCCCAATGGCCGGACAGGGAGTGAAAAACTGTTTTTT
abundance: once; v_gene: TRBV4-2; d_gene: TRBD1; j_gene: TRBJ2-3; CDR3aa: CASSQDRFTDTQYF; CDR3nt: TGTGCCAGCAGCCAGGACAGGTTCACAGATACGCAGTATTTT
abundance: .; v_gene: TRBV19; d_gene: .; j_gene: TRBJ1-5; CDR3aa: CASSTVEVSQPQHF; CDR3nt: TGTGCCAGTAGCACAGTTGAGGTTTCTCAGCCCCAGCATTTT
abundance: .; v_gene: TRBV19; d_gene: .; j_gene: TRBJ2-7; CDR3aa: CASSIGRESYEQYF; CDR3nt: TGTGCCAGTAGTATAGGCAGGGAGTCCTACGAGCAGTACTTC
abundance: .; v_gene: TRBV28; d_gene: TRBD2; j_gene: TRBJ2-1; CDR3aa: CASTLPTSGEQFF; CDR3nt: TGTGCCAGCACCTTACCGACTAGCGGGGAGCAGTTCTTC
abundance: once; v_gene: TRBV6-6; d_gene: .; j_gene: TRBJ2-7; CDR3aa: CASRGSYEQYF; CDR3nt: TGTGCCAGCAGGGGCTCCTACGAGCAGTACTTC
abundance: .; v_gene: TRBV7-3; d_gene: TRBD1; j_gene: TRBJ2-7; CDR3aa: CASSLLTGAEQYF; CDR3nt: TGTGCCAGCAGCCTACTGACAGGGGCCGAGCAGTACTTC
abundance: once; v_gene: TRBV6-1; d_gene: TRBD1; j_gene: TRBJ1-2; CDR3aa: CASSEAPGQALYGYTF; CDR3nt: TGTGCCAGCAGTGAAGCACCGGGACAGGCCCTCTATGGCTACACCTTC
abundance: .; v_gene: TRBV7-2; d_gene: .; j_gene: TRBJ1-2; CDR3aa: CASSLMDGPIGSGYTF; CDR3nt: TGTGCCAGCAGCCTAATGGACGGTCCGATCGGCAGTGGCTACACCTTC
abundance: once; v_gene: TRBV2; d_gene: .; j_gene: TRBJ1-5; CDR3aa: CASSEVRDDQPQHF; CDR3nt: TGTGCCAGCAGTGAAGTTAGAGACGATCAGCCCCAGCATTTT
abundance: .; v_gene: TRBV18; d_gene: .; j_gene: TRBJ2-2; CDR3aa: CASSPSRGEGELFF; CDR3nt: TGTGCCAGCTCACCAAGCCGCGGGGAGGGGGAGCTGTTTTTT
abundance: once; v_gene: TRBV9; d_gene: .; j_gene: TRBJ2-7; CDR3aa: CASSVALGQPWDEQYF; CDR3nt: TGTGCCAGCAGCGTCGCCTTGGGACAACCTTGGGACGAGCAGTACTTC
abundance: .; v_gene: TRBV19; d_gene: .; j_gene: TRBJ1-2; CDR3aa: CASSPPENYGYTF; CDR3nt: TGTGCCAGTAGCCCCCCGGAGAACTATGGCTACACCTTC
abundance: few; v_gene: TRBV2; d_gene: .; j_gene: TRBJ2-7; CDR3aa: CASSEAGGGPNF; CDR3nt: TGTGCCAGCAGTGAAGCTGGGGGGGGGCCGAACTTC
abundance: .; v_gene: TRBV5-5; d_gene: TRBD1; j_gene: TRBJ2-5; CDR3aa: CASSSGRGTETQYF; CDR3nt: TGTGCCAGCAGCTCAGGCAGGGGGACGGAGACCCAGTACTTC
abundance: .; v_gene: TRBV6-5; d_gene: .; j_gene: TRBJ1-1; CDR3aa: CASSYGVSDTEAFF; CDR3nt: TGTGCCAGCAGTTACGGGGTTTCGGACACTGAAGCTTTCTTT
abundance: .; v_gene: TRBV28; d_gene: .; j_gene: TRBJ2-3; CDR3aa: CASSRGLSGDTQYF; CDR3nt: TGTGCCAGCAGCCGGGGGCTAAGTGGCGATACGCAGTATTTT